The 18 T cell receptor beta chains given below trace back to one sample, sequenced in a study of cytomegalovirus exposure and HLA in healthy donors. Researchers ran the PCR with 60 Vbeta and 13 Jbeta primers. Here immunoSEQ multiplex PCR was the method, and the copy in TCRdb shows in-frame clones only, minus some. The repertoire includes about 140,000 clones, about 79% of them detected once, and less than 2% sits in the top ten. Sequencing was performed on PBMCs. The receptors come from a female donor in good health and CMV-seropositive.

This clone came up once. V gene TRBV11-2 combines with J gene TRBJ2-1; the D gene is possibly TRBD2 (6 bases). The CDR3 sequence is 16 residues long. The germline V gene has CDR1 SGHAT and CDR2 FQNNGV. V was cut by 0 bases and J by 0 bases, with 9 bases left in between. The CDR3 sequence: CASSLEDYYSYNEQFF. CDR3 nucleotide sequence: TGTGCCAGCAGCTTAGAGGACTACTACTCCTACAATGAGCAGTTCTTC.

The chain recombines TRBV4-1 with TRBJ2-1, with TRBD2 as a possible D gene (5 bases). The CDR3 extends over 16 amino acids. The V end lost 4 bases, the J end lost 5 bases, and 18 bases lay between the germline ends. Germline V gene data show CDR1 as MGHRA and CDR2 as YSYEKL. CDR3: CASSPLPASGNNEQFF. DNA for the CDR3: TGCGCCAGCAGCCCCCTCCCGGCCTCGGGGAACAATGAGCAGTTCTTC.

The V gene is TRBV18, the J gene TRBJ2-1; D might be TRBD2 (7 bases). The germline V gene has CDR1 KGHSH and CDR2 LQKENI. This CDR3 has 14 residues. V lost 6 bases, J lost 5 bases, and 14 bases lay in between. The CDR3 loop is CASSEGGGDNEQFF. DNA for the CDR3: TGTGCCAGCTCGGAGGGGGGAGGGGACAATGAGCAGTTCTTC.

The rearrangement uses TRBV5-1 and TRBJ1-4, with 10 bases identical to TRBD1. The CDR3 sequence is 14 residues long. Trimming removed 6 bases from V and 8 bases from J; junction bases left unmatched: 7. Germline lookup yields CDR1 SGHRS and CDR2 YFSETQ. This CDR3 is CASTEGTGVEKLFF. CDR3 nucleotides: TGCGCCAGCACCGAAGGGACAGGGGTAGAAAAACTGTTTTTT.

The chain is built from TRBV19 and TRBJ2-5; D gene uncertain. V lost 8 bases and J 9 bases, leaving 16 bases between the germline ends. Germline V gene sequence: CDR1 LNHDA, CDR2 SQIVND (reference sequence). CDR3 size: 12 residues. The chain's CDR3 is CASGSQIGSQYF. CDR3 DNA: TGTGCCAGTGGTAGTCAGATCGGGTCCCAGTACTTC.

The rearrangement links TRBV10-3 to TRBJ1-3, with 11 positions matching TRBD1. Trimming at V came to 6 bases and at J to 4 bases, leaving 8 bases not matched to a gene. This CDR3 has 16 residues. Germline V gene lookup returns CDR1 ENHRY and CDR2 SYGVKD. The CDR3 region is CAIRLGQGVTGNTIYF. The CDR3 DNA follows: TGTGCCATCAGACTGGGACAGGGGGTAACGGGAAACACCATATATTTT.

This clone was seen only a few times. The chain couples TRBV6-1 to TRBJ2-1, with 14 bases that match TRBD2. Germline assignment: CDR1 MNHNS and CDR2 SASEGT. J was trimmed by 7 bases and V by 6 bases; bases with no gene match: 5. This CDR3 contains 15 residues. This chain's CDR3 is CASSGLAGGGNEQFF. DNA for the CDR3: TGTGCCAGCAGCGGACTAGCGGGAGGTGGGAATGAGCAGTTCTTC.

CDR3 coding DNA: TGTGCCAGCAGCCGAGCCGCCCCGAGCGAGCAGTTCTTC. This gives the protein CASSRAAPSEQFF. The chain recombines TRBV7-9 with TRBJ2-1, with no clear D. V shed 5 bases and J shed 10 bases, with 15 bases lying between them. Germline V CDR1 and CDR2: SEHNR, FQNEAQ (reference sequence). The CDR3 covers 13 residues.

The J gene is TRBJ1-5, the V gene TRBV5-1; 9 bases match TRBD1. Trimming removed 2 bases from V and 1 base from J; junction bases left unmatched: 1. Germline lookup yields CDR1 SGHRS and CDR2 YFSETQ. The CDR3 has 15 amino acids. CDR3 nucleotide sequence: TGCGCCAGCAGCTTACAGGGGGCCAGCAATCAGCCCCAGCATTTT. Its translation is CASSLQGASNQPQHF.

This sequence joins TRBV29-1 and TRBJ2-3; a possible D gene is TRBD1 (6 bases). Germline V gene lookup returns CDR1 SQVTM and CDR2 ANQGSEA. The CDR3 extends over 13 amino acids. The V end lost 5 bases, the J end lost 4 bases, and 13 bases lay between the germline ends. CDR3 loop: CSVSPGTPDTQYF. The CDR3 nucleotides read TGCAGCGTTAGTCCCGGGACACCAGATACGCAGTATTTT.

CDR3 bases: TGTGCCAGCAGCTTACACAGGTTTAGTGAGACCCAGTACTTC. Its protein product is CASSLHRFSETQYF. The chain joins TRBV7-2 to TRBJ2-5, with a weak D call TRBD1 (5 bases). There are 14 residues in the CDR3. Germline V gene data show CDR1 as SGHTA and CDR2 as FQGNSA. Trimming removed 2 bases from V and 5 bases from J, with 12 bases in between.

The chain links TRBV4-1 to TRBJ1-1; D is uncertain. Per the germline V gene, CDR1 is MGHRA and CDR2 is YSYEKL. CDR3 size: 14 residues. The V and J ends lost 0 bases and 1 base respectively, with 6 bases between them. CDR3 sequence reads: CASSQDGRNTEAFF. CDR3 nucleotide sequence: TGCGCCAGCAGCCAAGATGGGCGGAACACTGAAGCTTTCTTT.

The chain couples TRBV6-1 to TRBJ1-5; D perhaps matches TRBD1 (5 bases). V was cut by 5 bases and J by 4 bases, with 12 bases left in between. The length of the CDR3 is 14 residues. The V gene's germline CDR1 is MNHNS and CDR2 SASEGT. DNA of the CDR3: TGTGCCAGCAGTTTTGGGTCAGGGAATCAGCCCCAGCATTTT. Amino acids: CASSFGSGNQPQHF.

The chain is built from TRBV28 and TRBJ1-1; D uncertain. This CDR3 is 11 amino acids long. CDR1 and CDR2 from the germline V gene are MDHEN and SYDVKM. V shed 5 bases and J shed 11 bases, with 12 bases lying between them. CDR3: CASSPLRAAFF. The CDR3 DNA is TGTGCCAGCAGTCCCCTGAGGGCGGCTTTCTTT.

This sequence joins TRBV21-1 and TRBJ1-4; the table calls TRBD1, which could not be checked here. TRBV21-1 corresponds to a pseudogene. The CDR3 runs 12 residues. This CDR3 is CENGAGREKLFF. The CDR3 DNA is TGCGAAAATGGGGCAGGGCGTGAAAAACTGTTTTTT.

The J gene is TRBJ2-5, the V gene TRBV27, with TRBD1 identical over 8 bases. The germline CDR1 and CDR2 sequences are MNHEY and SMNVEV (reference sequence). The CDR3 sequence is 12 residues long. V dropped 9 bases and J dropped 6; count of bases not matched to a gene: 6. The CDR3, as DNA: TGTGCCAGTGGGGACAGGAAAAAGACCCAGTACTTC. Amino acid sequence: CASGDRKKTQYF.

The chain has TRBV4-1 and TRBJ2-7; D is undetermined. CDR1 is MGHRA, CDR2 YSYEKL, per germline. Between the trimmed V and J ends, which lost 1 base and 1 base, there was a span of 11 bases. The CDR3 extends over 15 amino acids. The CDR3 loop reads CASSQVQDGSYEQYF. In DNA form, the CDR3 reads TGCGCCAGCAGCCAAGTCCAGGATGGTTCCTACGAGCAGTACTTC.

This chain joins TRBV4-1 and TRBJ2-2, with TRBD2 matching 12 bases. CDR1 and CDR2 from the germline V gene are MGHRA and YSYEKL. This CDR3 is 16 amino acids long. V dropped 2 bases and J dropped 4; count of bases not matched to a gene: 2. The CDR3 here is CASSQKTSGSTGELFF. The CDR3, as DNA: TGCGCCAGCAGCCAAAAGACTAGCGGGAGCACCGGGGAGCTGTTTTTT.